Given below is one TCR beta chain in context. Germline CDR1 is SGHKS and CDR2 is YYEKEE (reference sequence). With 0 bases removed from V and 2 bases from J, the gap between germline ends came to 8 bases. This CDR3 spans 14 amino acids. The sample belongs to a study of T cells in narcolepsy. Libraries were prepared by immunoSEQ multiplex PCR; TCRdb keeps only in-frame clonotypes and omits some of them. The table records some 15,000 clones, approximately 85% of them present only once. The TCR was taken from a human donor in good health. Material: memory (CD45RA-) CD4+ T cells from blood. The V gene is TRBV5-5, the J gene TRBJ1-2; D not certain. CDR3 nucleotide sequence: TGTGCCAGCAGCTTGGCCCCGGAGAACTATGGCTACACCTTC. Its translation: CASSLAPENYGYTF.